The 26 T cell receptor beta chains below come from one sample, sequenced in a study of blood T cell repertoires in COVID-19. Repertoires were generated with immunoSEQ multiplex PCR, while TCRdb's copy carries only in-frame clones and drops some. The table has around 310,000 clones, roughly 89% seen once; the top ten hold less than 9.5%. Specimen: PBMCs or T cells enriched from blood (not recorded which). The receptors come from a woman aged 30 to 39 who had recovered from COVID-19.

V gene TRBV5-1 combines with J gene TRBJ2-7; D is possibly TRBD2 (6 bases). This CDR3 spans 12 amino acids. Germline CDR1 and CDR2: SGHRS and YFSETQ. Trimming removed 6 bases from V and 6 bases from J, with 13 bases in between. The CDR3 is CASNVAGGEQYF. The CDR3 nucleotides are TGCGCCAGCAATGTAGCCGGGGGCGAGCAGTACTTC.

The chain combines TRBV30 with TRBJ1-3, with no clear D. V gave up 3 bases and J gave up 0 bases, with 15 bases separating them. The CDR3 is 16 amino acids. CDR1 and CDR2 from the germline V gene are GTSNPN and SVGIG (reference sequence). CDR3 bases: TGTGCCTGGAGGCGGGGTACGGTGAGCTCTGGAAACACCATATATTTT. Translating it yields CAWRRGTVSSGNTIYF. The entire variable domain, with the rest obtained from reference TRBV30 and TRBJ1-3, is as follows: SQTIHQWPATLVQPVGSPLSLECTVEGTSNPNLYWYRQAAGRGLQLLFYSVGIGQISSEVPQNLSASRPQDRQFILSSKKLLLSDSGFYLCAWRRGTVSSGNTIYFGEGSWLTVV.

The CDR3 DNA sequence: TGCGCCAGCAGCCAAGAGTCCAGGACAGGGGGGGTTGGGTATGGCTACACCTTC. Translating gives CASSQESRTGGVGYGYTF. The genes are TRBV4-1 and TRBJ1-2, with 10 bases that match TRBD1. V trimming: 0 bases; J trimming: 5 bases; junction bases outside the gene matches: 12. CDR3 length: 18 amino acids. The germline V gene has CDR1 MGHRA and CDR2 YSYEKL.

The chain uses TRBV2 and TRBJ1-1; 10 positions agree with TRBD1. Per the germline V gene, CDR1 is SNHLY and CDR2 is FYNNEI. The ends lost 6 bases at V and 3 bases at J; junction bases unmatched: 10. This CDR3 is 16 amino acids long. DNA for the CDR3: TGTGCCAGCAGCCTTGACAGGGGGCGGATTGACACTGAAGCTTTCTTT. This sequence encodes CASSLDRGRIDTEAFF. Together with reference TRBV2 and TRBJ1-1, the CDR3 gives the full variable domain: EPEVTQTPSHQVTQMGQEVILRCVPISNHLYFYWYRQILGQKVEFLVSFYNNEISEKSEIFDDQFSVERPDGSNFTLKIRSTKLEDSAMYFCASSLDRGRIDTEAFFGQGTRLTVV.

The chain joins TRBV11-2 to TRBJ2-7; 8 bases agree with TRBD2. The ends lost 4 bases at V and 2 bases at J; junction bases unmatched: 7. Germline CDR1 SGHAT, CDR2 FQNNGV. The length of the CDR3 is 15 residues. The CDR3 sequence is CASSSSLAVTYEQYF. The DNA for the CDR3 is TGTGCCAGCAGCTCTTCACTAGCGGTGACCTACGAGCAGTACTTC. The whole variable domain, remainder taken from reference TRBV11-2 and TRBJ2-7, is EAGVAQSPRYKIIEKRQSVAFWCNPISGHATLYWYQQILGQGPKLLIQFQNNGVVDDSQLPKDRFSAERLKGVDSTLKIQPAKLEDSAVYLCASSSSLAVTYEQYFGPGTRLTVT.

The CDR3 reads CASSPPSVYSYEQYF. In nucleotides, the CDR3 is TGTGCCAGCTCACCACCCAGCGTCTACTCCTACGAGCAGTACTTC. The chain combines TRBV18 with TRBJ2-7; D gene uncertain. V lost 0 bases to trimming and J lost 0 bases, with 9 bases between them. This CDR3 is built from 15 residues. Germline V gene data show CDR1 as KGHSH and CDR2 as LQKENI.

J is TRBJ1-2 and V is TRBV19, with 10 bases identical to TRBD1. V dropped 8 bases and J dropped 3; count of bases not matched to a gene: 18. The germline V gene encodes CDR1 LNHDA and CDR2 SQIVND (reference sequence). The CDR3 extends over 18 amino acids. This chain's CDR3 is CASRWGTGAKRRDYGYTF. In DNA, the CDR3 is TGTGCCAGTCGATGGGGGACAGGGGCGAAAAGGAGGGACTATGGCTACACCTTC.

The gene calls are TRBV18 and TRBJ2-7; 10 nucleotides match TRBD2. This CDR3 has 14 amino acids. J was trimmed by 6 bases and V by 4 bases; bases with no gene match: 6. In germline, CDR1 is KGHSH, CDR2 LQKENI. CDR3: CASSRSGTSVEQYF. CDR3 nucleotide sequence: TGTGCCAGCTCACGCTCCGGGACTAGCGTCGAGCAGTACTTC.

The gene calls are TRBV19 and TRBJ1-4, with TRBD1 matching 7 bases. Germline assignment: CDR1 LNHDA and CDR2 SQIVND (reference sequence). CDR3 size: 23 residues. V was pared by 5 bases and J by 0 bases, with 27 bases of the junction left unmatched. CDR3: CASSGYRGRSARRGGTTNEKLFF. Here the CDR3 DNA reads TGTGCCAGTAGTGGATACAGGGGACGTTCTGCAAGGAGGGGAGGAACAACTAATGAAAAACTGTTTTTT.

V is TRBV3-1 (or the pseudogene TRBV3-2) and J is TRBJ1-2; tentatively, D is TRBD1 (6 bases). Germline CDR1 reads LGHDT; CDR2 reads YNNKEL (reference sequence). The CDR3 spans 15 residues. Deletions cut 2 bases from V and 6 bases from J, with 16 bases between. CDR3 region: CASSQLEGQGNGYTF. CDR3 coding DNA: TGTGCCAGCAGCCAACTAGAAGGGCAGGGGAATGGCTACACCTTC.

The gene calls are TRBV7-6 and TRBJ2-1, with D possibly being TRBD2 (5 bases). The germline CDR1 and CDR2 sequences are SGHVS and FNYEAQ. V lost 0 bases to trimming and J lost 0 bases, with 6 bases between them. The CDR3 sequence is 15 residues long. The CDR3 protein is CASSLALASYNEQFF. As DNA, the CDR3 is TGTGCCAGCAGCTTAGCCCTAGCCTCCTACAATGAGCAGTTCTTC. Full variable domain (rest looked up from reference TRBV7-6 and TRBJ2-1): GAGVSQSPRYKVTKRGQDVALRCDPISGHVSLYWYRQALGQGPEFLTYFNYEAQQDKSGLPNDRFSAERPEGSISTLTIQRTEQRDSAMYRCASSLALASYNEQFFGPGTRLTVL.

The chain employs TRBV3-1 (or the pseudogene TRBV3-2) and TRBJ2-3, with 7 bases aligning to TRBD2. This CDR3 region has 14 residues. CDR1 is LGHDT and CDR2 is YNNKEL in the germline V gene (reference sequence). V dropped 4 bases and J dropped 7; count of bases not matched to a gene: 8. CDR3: CASSPRDYQHTQYF. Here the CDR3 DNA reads TGTGCCAGCAGCCCCCGGGACTACCAACATACGCAGTATTTT.

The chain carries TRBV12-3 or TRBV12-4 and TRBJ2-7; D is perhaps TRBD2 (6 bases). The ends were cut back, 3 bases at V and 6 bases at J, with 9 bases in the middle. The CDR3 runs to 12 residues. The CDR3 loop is CASSFWGVEQYF. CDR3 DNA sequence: TGTGCCAGCAGTTTTTGGGGGGTCGAGCAGTACTTC.

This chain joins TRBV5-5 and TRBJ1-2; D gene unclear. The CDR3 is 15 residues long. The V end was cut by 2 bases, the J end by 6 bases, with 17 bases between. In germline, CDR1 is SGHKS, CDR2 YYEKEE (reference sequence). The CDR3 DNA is TGTGCCAGCAGCTTATTCATTGGAGGGAGGGATGGCTACACCTTC. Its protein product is CASSLFIGGRDGYTF.

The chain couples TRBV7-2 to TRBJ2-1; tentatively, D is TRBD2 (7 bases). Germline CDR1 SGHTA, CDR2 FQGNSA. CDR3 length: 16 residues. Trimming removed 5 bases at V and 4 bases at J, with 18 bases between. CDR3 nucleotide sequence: TGTGCCAGCAGCACCTCGCGGGGGCTGGGTTACAATGAGCAGTTCTTC. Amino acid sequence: CASSTSRGLGYNEQFF.

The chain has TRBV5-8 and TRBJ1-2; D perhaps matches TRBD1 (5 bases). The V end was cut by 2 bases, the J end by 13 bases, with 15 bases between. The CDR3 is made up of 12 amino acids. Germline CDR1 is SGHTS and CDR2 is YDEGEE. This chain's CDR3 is CASSFRRAGGTF. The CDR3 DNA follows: TGTGCCAGCAGCTTCCGCAGGGCAGGCGGCACCTTC.

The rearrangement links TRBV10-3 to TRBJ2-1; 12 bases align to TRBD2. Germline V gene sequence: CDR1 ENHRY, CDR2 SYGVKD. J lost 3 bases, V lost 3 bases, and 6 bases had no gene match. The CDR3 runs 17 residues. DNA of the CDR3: TGTGCCATCAGTGAAGGAAGGACTAGCGGGAACTACAATGAGCAGTTCTTC. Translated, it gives CAISEGRTSGNYNEQFF.

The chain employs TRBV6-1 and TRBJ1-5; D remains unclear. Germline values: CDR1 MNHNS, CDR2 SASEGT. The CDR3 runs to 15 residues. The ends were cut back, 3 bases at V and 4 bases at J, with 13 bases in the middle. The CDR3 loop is CASSDQFSGNQPQHF. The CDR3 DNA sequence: TGTGCCAGCAGTGATCAGTTCTCCGGGAATCAGCCCCAGCATTTT.

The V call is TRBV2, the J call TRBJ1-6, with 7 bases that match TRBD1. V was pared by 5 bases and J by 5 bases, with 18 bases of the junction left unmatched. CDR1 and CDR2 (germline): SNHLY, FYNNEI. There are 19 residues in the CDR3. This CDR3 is CASSSDHRGALLNNSPLHF. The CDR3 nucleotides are TGTGCCAGCAGTTCGGACCACAGGGGAGCCCTCTTAAATAATTCACCCCTCCACTTT.

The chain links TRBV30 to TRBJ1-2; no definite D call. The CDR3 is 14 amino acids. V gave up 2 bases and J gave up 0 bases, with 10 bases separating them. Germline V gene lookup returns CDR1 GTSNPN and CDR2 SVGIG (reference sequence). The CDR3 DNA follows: TGTGCCTGGAGTTGGGCAAGAGCTAACTATGGCTACACCTTC. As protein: CAWSWARANYGYTF.

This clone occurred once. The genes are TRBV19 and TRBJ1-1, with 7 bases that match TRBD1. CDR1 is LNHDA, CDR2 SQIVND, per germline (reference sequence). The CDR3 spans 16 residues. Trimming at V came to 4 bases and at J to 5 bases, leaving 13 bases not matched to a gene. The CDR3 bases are TGTGCCAGTAGTACATATAACAGGGGATTTTCAACTGAAGCTTTCTTT. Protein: CASSTYNRGFSTEAFF.

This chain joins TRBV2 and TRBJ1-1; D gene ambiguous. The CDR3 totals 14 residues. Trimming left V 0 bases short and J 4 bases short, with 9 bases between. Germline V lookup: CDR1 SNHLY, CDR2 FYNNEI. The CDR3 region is CASSEALPGTEAFF. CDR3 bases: TGTGCCAGCAGTGAAGCGCTTCCGGGCACTGAAGCTTTCTTT.

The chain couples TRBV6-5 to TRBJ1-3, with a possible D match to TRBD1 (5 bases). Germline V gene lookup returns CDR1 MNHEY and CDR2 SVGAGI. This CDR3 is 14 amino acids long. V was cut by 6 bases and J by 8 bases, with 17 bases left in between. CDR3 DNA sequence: TGTGCCAGCAGAAGGGGCGGAGATGAAGACACCATATATTTT. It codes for CASRRGGDEDTIYF.

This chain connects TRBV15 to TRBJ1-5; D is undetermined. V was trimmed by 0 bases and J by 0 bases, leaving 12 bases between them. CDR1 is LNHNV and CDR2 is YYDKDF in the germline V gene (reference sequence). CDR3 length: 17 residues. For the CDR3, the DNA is TGTGCCACCAGCAGAGAGGAAGCCGGGTTTAGCAATCAGCCCCAGCATTTT. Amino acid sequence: CATSREEAGFSNQPQHF. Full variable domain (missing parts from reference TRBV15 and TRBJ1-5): DAMVIQNPRYQVTQFGKPVTLSCSQTLNHNVMYWYQQKSSQAPKLLFHYYDKDFNNEADTPDNFQSRRPNTSFCFLDIRSPGLGDTAMYLCATSREEAGFSNQPQHFGDGTRLSIL.

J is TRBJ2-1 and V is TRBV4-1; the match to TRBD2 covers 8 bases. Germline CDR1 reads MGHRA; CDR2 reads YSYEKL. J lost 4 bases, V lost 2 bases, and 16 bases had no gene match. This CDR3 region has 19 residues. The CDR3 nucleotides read TGCGCCAGCAGCCAACCATTAGTAAAGCGGGAGAGGGGATACAATGAGCAGTTCTTC. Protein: CASSQPLVKRERGYNEQFF.

In DNA form, the CDR3 reads TGCAGCGTTTGGACAGGGGAGATTGAAGCTTTCTTT. Its translation: CSVWTGEIEAFF. The chain links TRBV29-1 to TRBJ1-1, with 9 bases aligning to TRBD1. Trimming removed 5 bases from V and 7 bases from J; junction bases left unmatched: 5. The CDR3 sequence is 12 residues long. Germline lookup yields CDR1 SQVTM and CDR2 ANQGSEA.